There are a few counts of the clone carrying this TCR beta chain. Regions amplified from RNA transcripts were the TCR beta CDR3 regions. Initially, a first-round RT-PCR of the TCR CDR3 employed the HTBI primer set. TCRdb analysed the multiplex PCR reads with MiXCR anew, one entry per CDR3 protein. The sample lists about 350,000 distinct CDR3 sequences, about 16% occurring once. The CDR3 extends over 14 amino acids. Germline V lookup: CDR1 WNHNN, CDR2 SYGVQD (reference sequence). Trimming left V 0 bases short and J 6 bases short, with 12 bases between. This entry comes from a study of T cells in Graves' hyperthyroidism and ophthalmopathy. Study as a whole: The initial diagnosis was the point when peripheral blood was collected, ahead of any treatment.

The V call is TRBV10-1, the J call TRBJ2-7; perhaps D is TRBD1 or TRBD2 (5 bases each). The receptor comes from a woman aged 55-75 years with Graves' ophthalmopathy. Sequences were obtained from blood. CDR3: CASSESSGPTEQYF. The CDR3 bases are TGCGCCAGCAGTGAGTCTTCGGGACCCACCGAGCAGTACTTC.